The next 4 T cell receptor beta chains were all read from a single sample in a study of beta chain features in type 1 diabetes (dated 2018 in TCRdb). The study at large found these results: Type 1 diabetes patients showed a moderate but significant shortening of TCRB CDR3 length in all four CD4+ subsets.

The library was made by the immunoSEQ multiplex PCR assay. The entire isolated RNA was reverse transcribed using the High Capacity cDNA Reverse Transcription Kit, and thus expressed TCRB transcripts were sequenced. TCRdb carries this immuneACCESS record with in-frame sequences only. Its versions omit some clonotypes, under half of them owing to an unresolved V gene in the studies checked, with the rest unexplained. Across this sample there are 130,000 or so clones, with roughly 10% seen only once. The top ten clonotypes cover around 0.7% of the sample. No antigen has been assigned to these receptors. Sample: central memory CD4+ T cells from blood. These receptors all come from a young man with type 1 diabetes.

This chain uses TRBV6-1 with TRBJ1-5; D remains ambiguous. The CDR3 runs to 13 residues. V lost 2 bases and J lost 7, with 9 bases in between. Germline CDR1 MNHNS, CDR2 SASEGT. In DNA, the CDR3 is TGTGCCAGCAGTGAATTCCGAGGACAGCCCCAGCATTTT. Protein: CASSEFRGQPQHF.

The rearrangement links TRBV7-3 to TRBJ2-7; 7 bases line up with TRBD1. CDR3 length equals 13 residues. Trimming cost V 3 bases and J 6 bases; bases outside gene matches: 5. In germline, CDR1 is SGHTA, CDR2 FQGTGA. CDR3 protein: CASSFRGSGEQYF. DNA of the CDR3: TGTGCCAGCAGCTTCAGGGGGAGTGGCGAGCAGTACTTC.

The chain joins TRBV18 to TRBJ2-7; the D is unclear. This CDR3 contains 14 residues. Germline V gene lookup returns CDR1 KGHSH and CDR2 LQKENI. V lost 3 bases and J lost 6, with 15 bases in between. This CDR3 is CASSPTYSFREQYF. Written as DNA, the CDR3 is TGTGCCAGCTCACCCACCTATAGTTTTCGCGAGCAGTACTTC.

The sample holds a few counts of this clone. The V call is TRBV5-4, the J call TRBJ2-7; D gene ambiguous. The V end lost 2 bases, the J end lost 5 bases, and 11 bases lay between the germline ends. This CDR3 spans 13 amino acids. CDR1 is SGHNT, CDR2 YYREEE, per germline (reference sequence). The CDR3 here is CASSLGRNHEQYF. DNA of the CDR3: TGTGCCAGCAGCTTAGGCAGGAACCACGAGCAGTACTTC.